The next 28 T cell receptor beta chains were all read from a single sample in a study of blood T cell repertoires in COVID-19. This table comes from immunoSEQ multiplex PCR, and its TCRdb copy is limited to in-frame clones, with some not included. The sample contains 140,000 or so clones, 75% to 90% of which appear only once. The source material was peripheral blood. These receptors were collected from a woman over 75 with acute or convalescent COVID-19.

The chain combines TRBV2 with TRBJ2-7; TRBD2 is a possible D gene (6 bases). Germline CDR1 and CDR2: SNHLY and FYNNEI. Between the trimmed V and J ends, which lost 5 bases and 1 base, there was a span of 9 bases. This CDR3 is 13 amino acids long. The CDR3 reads CASSWDLSYEQYF. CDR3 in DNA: TGTGCCAGCAGTTGGGACTTATCCTACGAGCAGTACTTC.

The CDR3: CSVGRQTDTEAFF. As DNA, the CDR3 is TGCAGCGTTGGGAGACAGACGGACACTGAAGCTTTCTTT. The chain joins TRBV29-1 to TRBJ1-1, with a tentative D call TRBD1 (5 bases). The germline CDR1 and CDR2 sequences are SQVTM and ANQGSEA. Trimming stripped 4 bases from V and 3 bases from J, with 12 bases between. This CDR3 is 13 amino acids long.

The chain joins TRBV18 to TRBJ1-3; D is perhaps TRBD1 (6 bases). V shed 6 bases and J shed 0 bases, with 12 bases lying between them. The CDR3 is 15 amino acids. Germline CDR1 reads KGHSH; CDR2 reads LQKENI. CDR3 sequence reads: CASSYTGSSGNTIYF. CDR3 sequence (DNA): TGTGCCAGCTCTTACACAGGGTCCTCTGGAAACACCATATATTTT.

The CDR3, as DNA: TGTGCCAGCAGTGGCCCGGACAGGGGACCCTACGAGCAGTACTTC. Its translation: CASSGPDRGPYEQYF. The V call is TRBV2, the J call TRBJ2-7, with 9 positions matching TRBD1. With 4 bases clipped from V and 2 bases from J, the junction kept 6 bases outside the gene matches. The germline gives CDR1 SNHLY, CDR2 FYNNEI. The CDR3 loop spans 15 amino acids. Complete variable domain (other parts from reference TRBV2 and TRBJ2-7): EPEVTQTPSHQVTQMGQEVILRCVPISNHLYFYWYRQILGQKVEFLVSFYNNEISEKSEIFDDQFSVERPDGSNFTLKIRSTKLEDSAMYFCASSGPDRGPYEQYFGPGTRLTVT.

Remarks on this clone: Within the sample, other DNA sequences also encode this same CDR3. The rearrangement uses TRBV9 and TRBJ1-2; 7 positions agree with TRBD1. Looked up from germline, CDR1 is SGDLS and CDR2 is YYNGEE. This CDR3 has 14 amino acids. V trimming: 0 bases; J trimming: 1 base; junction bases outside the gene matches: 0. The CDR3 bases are TGTGCCAGCAGCGTAGGACAGGGTAACTATGGCTACACCTTC. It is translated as CASSVGQGNYGYTF.

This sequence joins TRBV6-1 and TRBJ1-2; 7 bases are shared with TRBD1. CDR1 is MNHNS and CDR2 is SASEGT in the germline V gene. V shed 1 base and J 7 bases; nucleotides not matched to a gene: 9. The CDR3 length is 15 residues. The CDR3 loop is CASSEVGRQGGGYTF. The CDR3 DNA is TGTGCCAGCAGTGAAGTAGGGCGACAGGGCGGTGGCTACACCTTC.

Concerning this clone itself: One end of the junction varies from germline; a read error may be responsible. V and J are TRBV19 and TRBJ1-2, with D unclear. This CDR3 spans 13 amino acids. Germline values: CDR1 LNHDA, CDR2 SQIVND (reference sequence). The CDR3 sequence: CANNPSPKYGYTF. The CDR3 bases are TGTGCCAATAACCCCTCACCTAAGTATGGCTACACCTTC. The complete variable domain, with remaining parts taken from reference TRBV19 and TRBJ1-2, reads DGGITQSPKYLFRKEGQNVTLSCEQNLNHDAMYWYRQDPGQGLRLIYYSQIVNDFQKGDIAEGYSVSREKKESFPLTVTSAQKNPTAFYLCANNPSPKYGYTFGSGTRLTVV.

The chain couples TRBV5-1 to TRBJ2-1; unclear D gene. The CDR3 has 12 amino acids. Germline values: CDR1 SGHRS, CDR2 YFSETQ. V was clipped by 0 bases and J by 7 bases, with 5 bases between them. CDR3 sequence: CASSLERNEQFF. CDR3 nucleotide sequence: TGCGCCAGCAGCTTGGAGAGGAATGAGCAGTTCTTC.

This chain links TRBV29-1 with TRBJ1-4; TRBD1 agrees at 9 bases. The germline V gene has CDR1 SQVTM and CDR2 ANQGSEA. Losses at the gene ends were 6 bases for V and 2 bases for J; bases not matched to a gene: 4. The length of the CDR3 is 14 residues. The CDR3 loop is CSVHTGGTNEKLFF. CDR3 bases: TGCAGCGTGCATACAGGGGGCACTAATGAAAAACTGTTTTTT.

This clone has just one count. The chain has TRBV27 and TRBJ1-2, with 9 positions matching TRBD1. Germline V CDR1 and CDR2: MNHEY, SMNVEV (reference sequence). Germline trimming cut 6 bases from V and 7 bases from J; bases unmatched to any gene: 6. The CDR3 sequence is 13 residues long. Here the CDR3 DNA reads TGTGCCAGCAGCCCACAGGGGGCGTTTGGCTACACCTTC. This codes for CASSPQGAFGYTF.

The CDR3 loop reads CASSLEVTDRRSQHF. The CDR3 DNA reads TGTGCCAGCAGCTTAGAGGTAACAGATAGGAGGTCCCAGCATTTT. V is TRBV7-2 and J is TRBJ1-5; D is unclear. Looked up from germline, CDR1 is SGHTA and CDR2 is FQGNSA. The V end lost 1 base, the J end lost 11 bases, and 18 bases lay between the germline ends. The CDR3 has 15 residues. Filled out from reference TRBV7-2 and TRBJ1-5, the complete variable domain reads GAGVSQSPSNKVTEKGKDVELRCDPISGHTALYWYRQSLGQGLEFLIYFQGNSAPDKSGLPSDRFSAERTGGSVSTLTIQRTQQEDSAVYLCASSLEVTDRRSQHFGDGTRLSIL.

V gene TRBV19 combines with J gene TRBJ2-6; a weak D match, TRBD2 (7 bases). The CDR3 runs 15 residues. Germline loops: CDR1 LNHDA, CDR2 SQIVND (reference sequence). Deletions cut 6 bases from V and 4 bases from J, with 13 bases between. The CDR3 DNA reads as TGTGCCAGTAGCGCACGGGGGGCGGGGGCCAACGTCCTGACTTTC. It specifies CASSARGAGANVLTF. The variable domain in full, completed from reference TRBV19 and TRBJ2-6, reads DGGITQSPKYLFRKEGQNVTLSCEQNLNHDAMYWYRQDPGQGLRLIYYSQIVNDFQKGDIAEGYSVSREKKESFPLTVTSAQKNPTAFYLCASSARGAGANVLTFGAGSRLTVL.

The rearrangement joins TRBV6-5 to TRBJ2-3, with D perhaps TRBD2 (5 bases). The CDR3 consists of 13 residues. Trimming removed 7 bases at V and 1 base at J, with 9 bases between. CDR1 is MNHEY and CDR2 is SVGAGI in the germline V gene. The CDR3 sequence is CASILDGTDTQYF. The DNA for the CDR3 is TGTGCCAGCATACTAGATGGCACAGATACGCAGTATTTT.

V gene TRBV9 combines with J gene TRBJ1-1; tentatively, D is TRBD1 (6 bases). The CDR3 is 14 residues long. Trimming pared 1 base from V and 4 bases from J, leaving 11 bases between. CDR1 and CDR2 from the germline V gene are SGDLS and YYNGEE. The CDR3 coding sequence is TGTGCCAGCAGCGTAAAGGGGGTAGGCACTGAAGCTTTCTTT. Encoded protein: CASSVKGVGTEAFF.

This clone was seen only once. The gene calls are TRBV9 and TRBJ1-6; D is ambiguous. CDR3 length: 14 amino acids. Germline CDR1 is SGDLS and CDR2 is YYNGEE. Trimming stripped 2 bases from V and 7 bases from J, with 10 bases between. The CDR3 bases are TGTGCCAGCAGCGTCGAGGATCTGAATTCACCCCTCCACTTT. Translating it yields CASSVEDLNSPLHF.

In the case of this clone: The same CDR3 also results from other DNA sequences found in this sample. CDR3 sequence (DNA): TGTGCCAGCAGTGGACAGTTGAACACTGAAGCTTTCTTT. Translated, it gives CASSGQLNTEAFF. This rearrangement joins TRBV7-2 to TRBJ1-1, with TRBD1 as a possible D gene (6 bases). V lost 6 bases to trimming and J lost 0 bases, with 8 bases between them. The V gene's germline CDR1 is SGHTA and CDR2 FQGNSA. The length of the CDR3 is 13 residues.

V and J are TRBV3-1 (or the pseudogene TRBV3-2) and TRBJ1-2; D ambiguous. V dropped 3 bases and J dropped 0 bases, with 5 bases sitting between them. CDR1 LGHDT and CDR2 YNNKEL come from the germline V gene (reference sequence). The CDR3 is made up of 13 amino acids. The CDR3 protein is CASSQGANYGYTF. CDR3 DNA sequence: TGTGCCAGCAGCCAGGGAGCTAACTATGGCTACACCTTC.

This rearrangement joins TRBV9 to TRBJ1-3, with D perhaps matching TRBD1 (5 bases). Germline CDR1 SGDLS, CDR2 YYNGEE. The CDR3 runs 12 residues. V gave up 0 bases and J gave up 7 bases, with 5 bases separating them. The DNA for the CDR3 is TGTGCCAGCAGCGTAGAGGGGAACACCATATATTTT. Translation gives CASSVEGNTIYF.

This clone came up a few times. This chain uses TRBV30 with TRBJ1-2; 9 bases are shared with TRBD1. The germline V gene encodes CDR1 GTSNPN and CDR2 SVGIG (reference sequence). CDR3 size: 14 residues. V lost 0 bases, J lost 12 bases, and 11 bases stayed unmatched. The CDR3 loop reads CAWSVLLGQGTDTF. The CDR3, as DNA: TGTGCCTGGAGTGTACTCCTCGGACAGGGGACGGACACCTTC. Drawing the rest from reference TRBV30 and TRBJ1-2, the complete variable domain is SQTIHQWPATLVQPVGSPLSLECTVEGTSNPNLYWYRQAAGRGLQLLFYSVGIGQISSEVPQNLSASRPQDRQFILSSKKLLLSDSGFYLCAWSVLLGQGTDTFGSGTRLTVV.

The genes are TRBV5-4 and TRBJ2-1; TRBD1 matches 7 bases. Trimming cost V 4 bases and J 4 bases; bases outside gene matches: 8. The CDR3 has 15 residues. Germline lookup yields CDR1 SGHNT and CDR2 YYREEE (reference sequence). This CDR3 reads CASSLQGKSYNEQFF. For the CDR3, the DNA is TGTGCCAGCAGCCTACAGGGGAAGAGTTACAATGAGCAGTTCTTC.

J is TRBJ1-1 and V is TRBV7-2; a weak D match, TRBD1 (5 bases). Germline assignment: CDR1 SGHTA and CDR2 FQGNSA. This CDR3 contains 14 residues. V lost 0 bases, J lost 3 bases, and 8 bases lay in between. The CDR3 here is CASSLAWGHTEAFF. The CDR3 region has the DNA TGTGCCAGCAGCTTAGCATGGGGCCACACTGAAGCTTTCTTT. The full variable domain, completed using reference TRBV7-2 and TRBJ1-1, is GAGVSQSPSNKVTEKGKDVELRCDPISGHTALYWYRQSLGQGLEFLIYFQGNSAPDKSGLPSDRFSAERTGGSVSTLTIQRTQQEDSAVYLCASSLAWGHTEAFFGQGTRLTVV.

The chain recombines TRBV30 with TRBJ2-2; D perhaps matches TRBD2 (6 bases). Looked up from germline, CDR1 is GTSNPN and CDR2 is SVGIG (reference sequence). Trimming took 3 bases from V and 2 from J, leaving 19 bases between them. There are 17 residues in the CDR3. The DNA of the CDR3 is TGTGCCTGGAGGGGGCGAGGAGGTAGCGGTAACACCGGGGAGCTGTTTTTT. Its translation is CAWRGRGGSGNTGELFF.

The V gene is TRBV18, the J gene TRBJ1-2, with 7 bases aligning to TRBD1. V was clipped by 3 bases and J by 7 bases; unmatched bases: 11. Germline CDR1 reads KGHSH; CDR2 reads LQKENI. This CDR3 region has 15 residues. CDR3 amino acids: CASSPTLTGWSGYTF. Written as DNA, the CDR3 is TGTGCCAGCTCACCGACGTTGACAGGGTGGAGTGGCTACACCTTC.

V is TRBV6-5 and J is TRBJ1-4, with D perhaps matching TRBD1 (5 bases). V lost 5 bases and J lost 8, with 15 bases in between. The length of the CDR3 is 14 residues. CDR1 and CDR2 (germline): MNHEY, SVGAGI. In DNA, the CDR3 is TGTGCCAGCAGTAGCCAATACCGGGGGGAAAAACTGTTTTTT. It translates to CASSSQYRGEKLFF.

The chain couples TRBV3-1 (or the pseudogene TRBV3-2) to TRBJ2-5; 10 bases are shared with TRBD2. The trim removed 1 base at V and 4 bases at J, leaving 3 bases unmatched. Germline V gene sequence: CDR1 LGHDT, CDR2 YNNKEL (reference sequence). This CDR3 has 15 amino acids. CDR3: CASSQASGGVETQYF. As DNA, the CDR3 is TGTGCCAGCAGCCAAGCGAGCGGGGGGGTAGAGACCCAGTACTTC.

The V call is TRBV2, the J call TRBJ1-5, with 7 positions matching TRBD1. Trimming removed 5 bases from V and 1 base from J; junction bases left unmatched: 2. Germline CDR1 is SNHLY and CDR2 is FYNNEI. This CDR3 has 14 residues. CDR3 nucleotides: TGTGCCAGCAGTTACAGGGGAAGCAATCAGCCCCAGCATTTT. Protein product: CASSYRGSNQPQHF. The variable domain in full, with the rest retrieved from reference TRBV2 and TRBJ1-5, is EPEVTQTPSHQVTQMGQEVILRCVPISNHLYFYWYRQILGQKVEFLVSFYNNEISEKSEIFDDQFSVERPDGSNFTLKIRSTKLEDSAMYFCASSYRGSNQPQHFGDGTRLSIL.

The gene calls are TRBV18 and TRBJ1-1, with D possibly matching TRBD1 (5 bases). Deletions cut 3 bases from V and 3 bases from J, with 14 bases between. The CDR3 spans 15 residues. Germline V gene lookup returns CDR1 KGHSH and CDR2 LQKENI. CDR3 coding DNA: TGTGCCAGCTCACCGGGGCAGGGAGGTGACACTGAAGCTTTCTTT. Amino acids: CASSPGQGGDTEAFF.

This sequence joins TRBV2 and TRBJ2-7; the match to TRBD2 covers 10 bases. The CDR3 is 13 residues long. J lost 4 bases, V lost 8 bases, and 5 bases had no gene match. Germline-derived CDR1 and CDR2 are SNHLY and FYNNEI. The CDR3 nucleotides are TGTGCCAGCGGCCGGACTAGCGGTTACGAGCAGTACTTC. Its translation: CASGRTSGYEQYF.